Shown below are 27 T cell receptor beta chains from a single sample sequenced in a study of cytomegalovirus exposure and HLA in healthy donors. This PCR relied on a set of 60 Vbeta primers and 13 Jbeta primers. Using immunoSEQ multiplex PCR, the repertoire was profiled, and TCRdb retains in-frame clones only, with some absent. The table shows some 70,000 clones, with over 70% occurring only once. The sequencing input was PBMCs. Source of these receptors: a male donor in good health and CMV-seropositive.

The gene calls are TRBV13 and TRBJ1-6; possibly TRBD1 for D (5 bases). Trimming took 1 base from V and 5 from J, leaving 9 bases between them. The CDR3 runs 15 residues. Germline CDR1 and CDR2: PRHDT and FYEKMQ (reference sequence). CDR3 coding DNA: TGTGCCAGCAGCTTAGTCCAGGGAAATAATTCACCCCTCCACTTT. Amino acid sequence: CASSLVQGNNSPLHF.

As DNA, the CDR3 is TGTGCCAGTAGTACGCCGGGACAGACAGATACGCAGTATTTT. Amino acid sequence: CASSTPGQTDTQYF. The chain recombines TRBV19 with TRBJ2-3; 7 positions match TRBD1. V was clipped by 4 bases and J by 3 bases; unmatched bases: 4. The germline V gene has CDR1 LNHDA and CDR2 SQIVND (reference sequence). The CDR3 sequence is 14 residues long.

The V call is TRBV4-1, the J call TRBJ2-1, with 7 bases fitting TRBD1. The germline gives CDR1 MGHRA, CDR2 YSYEKL. This CDR3 contains 16 residues. V shed 3 bases and J 2 bases; nucleotides not matched to a gene: 7. The CDR3 region is CASSHSRDRAYNEQFF. DNA of the CDR3: TGCGCCAGCAGCCACAGCCGGGACAGAGCCTACAATGAGCAGTTCTTC.

CDR3 region: CASSTLAGVFYEQYF. The CDR3 DNA is TGTGCCAGCAGTACACTAGCGGGGGTTTTCTACGAGCAGTACTTC. The chain is built from TRBV27 and TRBJ2-7; 11 nucleotides line up with TRBD2. This CDR3 has 15 residues. The germline CDR1 and CDR2 sequences are MNHEY and SMNVEV (reference sequence). The J segment lost 3 bases and the V segment lost 5 bases, leaving 6 bases of the junction unmatched.

This clone was picked up one time. The genes are TRBV19 and TRBJ1-5, with unresolved D. Trimming left V 3 bases short and J 0 bases short, with 6 bases between. Per the germline V gene, CDR1 is LNHDA and CDR2 is SQIVND (reference sequence). There are 14 residues in the CDR3. CDR3 region: CASSIRFSNQPQHF. In DNA, the CDR3 is TGTGCCAGTAGTATTCGGTTTAGCAATCAGCCCCAGCATTTT.

The chain joins TRBV10-1 to TRBJ2-6; 9 positions agree with TRBD1. The CDR3 spans 17 residues. Germline CDR1 and CDR2: WNHNN and SYGVQD (reference sequence). The junction had 5 bases not matched to a gene; V was cut back by 5 bases and J by 0 bases. DNA of the CDR3: TGCGCCAGCAGTTTCCGGGACAGGGACTCTGGGGCCAACGTCCTGACTTTC. Its translation: CASSFRDRDSGANVLTF.

CDR3 bases: TGTGCCAGCAGCATGAGTAGGTACTACGAGCAGTACTTC. This gives the protein CASSMSRYYEQYF. This chain links TRBV6-5 with TRBJ2-5; D gene ambiguous. Near its end, the DNA agrees better with TRBJ2-7, so the J call may be wrong. Germline V gene sequence: CDR1 MNHEY, CDR2 SVGAGI. CDR3 length: 13 amino acids.

This clone was seen a handful of times. The V gene is TRBV19, the J gene TRBJ1-4; 9 bases fit TRBD1. Looked up from germline, CDR1 is LNHDA and CDR2 is SQIVND (reference sequence). With 4 bases clipped from V and 8 bases from J, the junction kept 5 bases outside the gene matches. The CDR3 is 14 amino acids. This CDR3 reads CASSTRTGEEKLFF. The DNA of the CDR3 is TGTGCCAGTAGTACGAGGACAGGGGAAGAAAAACTGTTTTTT.

The chain combines TRBV13 with TRBJ1-3; D call uncertain. V lost 6 bases and J 2 bases, leaving 17 bases between the germline ends. The germline V gene has CDR1 PRHDT and CDR2 FYEKMQ (reference sequence). The CDR3 loop spans 16 amino acids. CDR3 coding DNA: TGTGCCAGCAGATCCGAGGCGGGTTTAACTGGAAACACCATATATTTT. The encoded protein is CASRSEAGLTGNTIYF.

V is TRBV28 and J is TRBJ2-5, with 7 positions matching TRBD2. This CDR3 contains 15 residues. CDR1 is MDHEN, CDR2 SYDVKM, per germline. The V gene end was trimmed by 5 bases and the J gene end by 5 bases; junction bases not matched to a gene: 11. For the CDR3, the DNA is TGTGCCAGCAGTCCCGCCGGGACTACCACGGAGACCCAGTACTTC. Translation: CASSPAGTTTETQYF.

The V and J genes are TRBV7-9 and TRBJ1-5; 7 positions match TRBD1. The V gene's germline CDR1 is SEHNR and CDR2 FQNEAQ (reference sequence). CDR3 length equals 15 residues. The trim removed 5 bases at V and 3 bases at J, leaving 7 bases unmatched. The CDR3 spells CASSDGTVINQPQHF. CDR3 nucleotide sequence: TGTGCCAGCAGCGACGGGACAGTCATCAATCAGCCCCAGCATTTT.

The chain is built from TRBV5-1 and TRBJ2-1; the match to TRBD2 covers 11 bases. V shed 4 bases, J shed 10 bases, and the junction held 10 bases outside the gene matches. Per the germline V gene, CDR1 is SGHRS and CDR2 is YFSETQ. This CDR3 contains 15 residues. The CDR3 DNA reads TGCGCCAGCAGCCTCGGGACTAGCGGCCTTGGGGAGCAGTTCTTC. Protein: CASSLGTSGLGEQFF.

The V and J genes are TRBV5-1 and TRBJ1-2; possibly TRBD1 for D (5 bases). CDR1 SGHRS and CDR2 YFSETQ come from the germline V gene. The V gene lost 4 bases and the J gene lost 8 bases, with 24 bases spanning the gap. The CDR3 loop spans 16 amino acids. The CDR3 region has the DNA TGCGCCAGCAGCGTTGACAGTCCTCCCAGTGTAGGGGGCTACACCTTC. It is translated as CASSVDSPPSVGGYTF.

The CDR3 here is CASSLWAGSSNVASPLHF. The CDR3, as DNA: TGTGCCAGCAGTTTATGGGCAGGGTCGAGCAATGTGGCTTCACCCCTCCACTTT. The rearrangement uses TRBV27 and TRBJ1-6; the D gene is possibly TRBD1 (5 bases). With 1 base removed from V and 9 bases from J, the gap between germline ends came to 22 bases. The CDR3 totals 18 residues. The germline V gene encodes CDR1 MNHEY and CDR2 SMNVEV (reference sequence).

The chain joins TRBV6-1 to TRBJ1-5; D is uncertain. The V gene's germline CDR1 is MNHNS and CDR2 SASEGT. CDR3 length: 13 residues. The V end lost 1 base, the J end lost 6 bases, and 7 bases lay between the germline ends. The CDR3 sequence is CASSEVTGQPQHF. For the CDR3, the DNA is TGTGCCAGCAGTGAAGTTACGGGTCAGCCCCAGCATTTT.

This clone was recorded once. The rearrangement joins TRBV5-5 to TRBJ2-3; D might be TRBD1 (5 bases). Germline V gene sequence: CDR1 SGHKS, CDR2 YYEKEE (reference sequence). CDR3 length: 15 amino acids. Trimming stripped 1 base from V and 0 bases from J, with 9 bases between. The CDR3 is CASSLSRASTDTQYF. CDR3 sequence (DNA): TGTGCCAGCAGCTTGAGCAGGGCAAGCACAGATACGCAGTATTTT. The whole variable domain, filled in from reference TRBV5-5 and TRBJ2-3, reads DAGVTQSPTHLIKTRGQQVTLRCSPISGHKSVSWYQQVLGQGPQFIFQYYEKEERGRGNFPDRFSARQFPNYSSELNVNALLLGDSALYLCASSLSRASTDTQYFGPGTRLTVL.

The rearrangement links TRBV7-3 to TRBJ1-6; D might be TRBD1 (5 bases). Trimming removed 5 bases from V and 6 bases from J, with 20 bases in between. This CDR3 contains 17 residues. Germline CDR1 and CDR2: SGHTA and FQGTGA. CDR3 coding DNA: TGTGCCAGCAGCCCCAATGGAGGGGCCCGAAGTAATTCACCCCTCCACTTT. It encodes CASSPNGGARSNSPLHF.

The CDR3 reads CSVAGRHTDTQYF. The CDR3 DNA reads TGCAGCGTCGCGGGACGGCACACAGATACGCAGTATTTT. The chain joins TRBV29-1 to TRBJ2-3, with TRBD2 as a possible D gene (6 bases). The CDR3 has 13 residues. V dropped 6 bases and J dropped 2 bases, with 12 bases sitting between them. CDR1 is SQVTM and CDR2 is ANQGSEA in the germline V gene.

This sequence joins TRBV7-9 and TRBJ1-4; D may be TRBD1 (5 bases). This CDR3 has 13 residues. The germline V and J ends were trimmed by 5 bases and 6 bases, with 10 bases remaining between them. The V gene's germline CDR1 is SEHNR and CDR2 FQNEAQ (reference sequence). The CDR3 coding sequence is TGTGCCAGCAGCAGGGGAGGGGATGAAAAACTGTTTTTT. Translating gives CASSRGGDEKLFF.

The rearrangement links TRBV6-1 to TRBJ1-1, with 8 bases lining up with TRBD1. V lost 2 bases and J lost 5; bases outside the gene matches: 7. The CDR3 covers 15 residues. CDR1 is MNHNS and CDR2 is SASEGT in the germline V gene. The CDR3 sequence: CASSELGTGGTEAFF. The CDR3 coding sequence is TGTGCCAGCAGTGAATTAGGAACAGGGGGTACTGAAGCTTTCTTT.

The genes are TRBV15 and TRBJ1-1, with D maybe TRBD1 (5 bases). This CDR3 comprises 15 residues. Germline lookup yields CDR1 LNHNV and CDR2 YYDKDF (reference sequence). Trimming took off 6 bases at V and 1 base at J, with 15 bases between the two ends. The CDR3 sequence: CATRTIHTGNTEAFF. The DNA of the CDR3 is TGTGCCACCAGAACCATTCACACAGGGAACACTGAAGCTTTCTTT.

This clone was found once. The genes are TRBV6-1 and TRBJ1-2; 8 positions agree with TRBD1. V dropped 0 bases and J dropped 8; count of bases not matched to a gene: 11. Germline CDR1 reads MNHNS; CDR2 reads SASEGT. The CDR3 extends over 16 amino acids. CDR3 amino acids: CASSEAQGAVYEGYTF. CDR3 nucleotides: TGTGCCAGCAGTGAAGCGCAGGGGGCGGTATATGAGGGCTACACCTTC.

V and J are TRBV5-1 and TRBJ2-2; TRBD1 matches at 9 bases. The germline V gene has CDR1 SGHRS and CDR2 YFSETQ. The J segment lost 2 bases and the V segment lost 4 bases, leaving 3 bases of the junction unmatched. This CDR3 region has 15 residues. CDR3 nucleotides: TGCGCCAGCAGCCCGGGACAGGGCAACACCGGGGAGCTGTTTTTT. This translates into CASSPGQGNTGELFF.

This clone was seen more than once but under ten times. The rearrangement links TRBV7-2 to TRBJ2-1; 9 positions agree with TRBD2. Germline V lookup: CDR1 SGHTA, CDR2 FQGNSA. Unmatched junction bases numbered 2, after V lost 4 bases and J lost 7 bases. This CDR3 region has 13 residues. CDR3 protein: CASSSGLANEQFF. The CDR3 DNA follows: TGTGCCAGCAGCTCCGGACTAGCGAATGAGCAGTTCTTC.

This sequence joins TRBV18 and TRBJ1-2, with D perhaps TRBD1 (6 bases). The V gene lost 8 bases and the J gene lost 5 bases, with 30 bases spanning the gap. This CDR3 comprises 18 residues. Germline loops: CDR1 KGHSH, CDR2 LQKENI. In nucleotides, the CDR3 is TGTGCCAGCACGGACAGTAGTTCGAGGGTGTTGAGATCTTATGGCTACACCTTC. Translating it yields CASTDSSSRVLRSYGYTF. Drawing the rest from reference TRBV18 and TRBJ1-2, the complete variable domain is NAGVMQNPRHLVRRRGQEARLRCSPMKGHSHVYWYRQLPEEGLKFMVYLQKENIIDESGMPKERFSAEFPKEGPSILRIQQVVRGDSAAYFCASTDSSSRVLRSYGYTFGSGTRLTVV.

This chain joins TRBV15 and TRBJ1-1; 8 positions match TRBD1. Per germline, CDR1 LNHNV and CDR2 YYDKDF (reference sequence). CDR3 length: 15 residues. V was clipped by 1 base and J by 0 bases; unmatched bases: 1. CDR3 sequence reads: CATSRADRVNTEAFF. CDR3 sequence (DNA): TGTGCCACCAGCAGAGCGGACAGGGTGAACACTGAAGCTTTCTTT.

This clone was seen a single time. J is TRBJ2-5 and V is TRBV7-3, with a tentative D call TRBD1 (5 bases). Trimming left V 2 bases short and J 2 bases short, with 12 bases between. Germline lookup yields CDR1 SGHTA and CDR2 FQGTGA. This CDR3 is built from 15 residues. CDR3 amino acids: CASSLFKGHQETQYF. DNA of the CDR3: TGTGCCAGCAGCTTATTCAAGGGGCATCAAGAGACCCAGTACTTC.